The 17 T cell receptor beta chains reported below all come from one sample, sequenced in a study of persistence of HIV-infected CD4 T cells. What these receptors recognize is not known. The libraries were made with immunoSEQ version 4 in survey mode. Sequencing was performed with immunoSEQ multiplex PCR; in TCRdb, only in-frame clones are kept and a portion is missing. The sample records 15,000 to 20,000 clones, 78% being singletons. Lysates of CMV-infected fibroblasts at 9.5 to 10 ug/mL stimulated these cells. Sorting of responding CD4+ T cells relied on upregulated CD40 ligand together with CD69. Sequencing was performed on CD4+ T cells sorted from PBMCs after approximately 19-hour stimulation, taken from a patient who received antiretroviral therapy. Source of these receptors: an adult man with HIV who was CMV-seropositive.

The chain is built from TRBV4-1 and TRBJ2-1; D gene uncertain. Germline V gene data show CDR1 as MGHRA and CDR2 as YSYEKL. The CDR3 extends over 15 amino acids. V lost 4 bases to trimming and J lost 9 bases, with 19 bases between them. The CDR3 region is CASSLPDRVGTEQFF. CDR3 sequence (DNA): TGCGCCAGCAGCCTGCCTGATAGAGTGGGAACTGAGCAGTTCTTC.

This rearrangement joins TRBV4-1 to TRBJ1-6, with 7 bases that match TRBD1. The germline V gene has CDR1 MGHRA and CDR2 YSYEKL. The ends lost 0 bases at V and 7 bases at J; junction bases unmatched: 9. The CDR3 spans 17 residues. Here the CDR3 reads CASSQDPVQGRNSPLHF. CDR3 nucleotides: TGCGCCAGCAGCCAAGATCCAGTACAGGGGAGAAATTCACCCCTCCACTTT.

The V call is TRBV28, the J call TRBJ1-1; TRBD1 matches 9 bases. Per the germline V gene, CDR1 is MDHEN and CDR2 is SYDVKM. V shed 5 bases, J shed 1 base, and the junction held 5 bases outside the gene matches. The CDR3 length is 15 residues. The CDR3 bases are TGTGCCAGCAGTCCTGCGACAGGGGGGAACACTGAAGCTTTCTTT. Protein product: CASSPATGGNTEAFF.

The chain joins TRBV21-1 to TRBJ1-1. TRBV21-1 is shown as a pseudogene. The CDR3 extends over 14 amino acids. The CDR3 here is CASSIGTANTEAFF. The CDR3 coding sequence is TGTGCCAGCAGCATAGGGACGGCGAACACTGAAGCTTTCTTT.

The CDR3 sequence: CASSARPQGSGNQPQHF. The CDR3 nucleotides read TGCGCCAGCAGCGCTCGCCCCCAGGGATCGGGCAATCAGCCCCAGCATTTT. The J gene is TRBJ1-5, the V gene TRBV5-1, with a tentative D call TRBD1 (5 bases). Germline values: CDR1 SGHRS, CDR2 YFSETQ. CDR3 length: 17 amino acids. Trimming left V 4 bases short and J 2 bases short, with 19 bases between.

This clone appeared a single time. V and J are TRBV6-6 and TRBJ1-1; D gene unclear. The CDR3 is 13 amino acids. V was clipped by 4 bases and J by 5 bases, with 11 bases between them. Germline V gene lookup returns CDR1 MNHNY and CDR2 SVGAGI (reference sequence). The CDR3 loop reads CASSSKDVTEAFF. CDR3 DNA: TGTGCCAGCAGTTCCAAGGACGTGACTGAAGCTTTCTTT.

This clone showed up just once. The chain recombines TRBV5-1 with TRBJ1-1; 7 bases are a match to TRBD1. Losses at the gene ends were 2 bases for V and 6 bases for J; bases not matched to a gene: 10. The CDR3 length is 15 residues. Germline V CDR1 and CDR2: SGHRS, YFSETQ. As DNA, the CDR3 is TGCGCCAGCAGCTTTTTTGACAGGGAGTTGGCTGAAGCTTTCTTT. Translating gives CASSFFDRELAEAFF.

In DNA form, the CDR3 reads TGTGCCAGCAGTGAAGGAGGGACCAGTCAGCCCCAGCATTTT. It translates to CASSEGGTSQPQHF. The rearrangement uses TRBV2 and TRBJ1-5, with D maybe TRBD1 (5 bases). This CDR3 region has 14 residues. Germline values: CDR1 SNHLY, CDR2 FYNNEI. V was pared by 1 base and J by 6 bases, with 10 bases between.

The chain recombines TRBV2 with TRBJ2-7; 7 bases fit TRBD2. Trimming cost V 6 bases and J 0 bases; bases outside gene matches: 2. This CDR3 region has 13 residues. Looked up from germline, CDR1 is SNHLY and CDR2 is FYNNEI. CDR3 nucleotide sequence: TGTGCCAGCAGCGGGGGGTACTCCTACGAGCAGTACTTC. Amino acids: CASSGGYSYEQYF.

The chain employs TRBV6-6 and TRBJ1-5; D call uncertain. Germline CDR1 and CDR2: MNHNY and SVGAGI (reference sequence). V was shortened by 5 bases and J by 1 base, with 15 bases between the two germline ends. The CDR3 has 16 residues. CDR3 DNA: TGTGCCAGCAGTCCCCCCCGGGGAGGAAGCAATCAGCCCCAGCATTTT. Translated: CASSPPRGGSNQPQHF.

This chain uses TRBV5-1 with TRBJ2-7, with D tentatively TRBD2 (6 bases). The CDR3 sequence is 14 residues long. Trimming shortened V by 4 bases and J by 7 bases, and 18 bases separated the two germline ends. CDR1 and CDR2 (germline): SGHRS, YFSETQ. The chain's CDR3 is CASSQGWEVGEQYF. CDR3 sequence (DNA): TGCGCCAGCAGCCAAGGGTGGGAGGTGGGGGAGCAGTACTTC.

The chain combines TRBV28 with TRBJ2-3, with TRBD1 matching over 8 bases. J gave up 0 bases and V 5 bases, and 10 bases lay outside the gene matches. Germline values: CDR1 MDHEN, CDR2 SYDVKM. This CDR3 has 17 amino acids. The CDR3 protein is CASSLFQGAISTDTQYF. The CDR3 DNA sequence: TGTGCCAGCAGTCTATTCCAGGGGGCCATAAGCACAGATACGCAGTATTTT. The whole variable domain, filled in from reference TRBV28 and TRBJ2-3, reads DVKVTQSSRYLVKRTGEKVFLECVQDMDHENMFWYRQDPGLGLRLIYFSYDVKMKEKGDIPEGYSVSREKKERFSLILESASTNQTSMYLCASSLFQGAISTDTQYFGPGTRLTVL.

The J gene is TRBJ2-4, the V gene TRBV3-1 (or the pseudogene TRBV3-2), with a possible D match to TRBD1 (6 bases). The CDR3 is 13 amino acids. Germline V gives CDR1 LGHDT, CDR2 YNNKEL (reference sequence). The V gene lost 1 base and the J gene lost 7 bases, with 8 bases spanning the gap. The CDR3 here is CASSQAGVNIQYF. DNA of the CDR3: TGTGCCAGCAGCCAAGCAGGGGTGAACATTCAGTACTTC.

This clone was picked up a small number of times. CDR3 protein: CASGRSSGNTIYF. CDR3 sequence (DNA): TGTGCTAGTGGTCGGAGCTCTGGAAACACCATATATTTT. This rearrangement joins TRBV12-5 to TRBJ1-3, with D unclear. Germline V gene lookup returns CDR1 LGHNT and CDR2 FRNRAP. Trimming pared 5 bases from V and 0 bases from J, leaving 5 bases between. This CDR3 comprises 13 residues.

The gene calls are TRBV20-1 and TRBJ1-2; possible D gene TRBD1, 6 bases. Between the trimmed V and J ends, which lost 6 bases and 6 bases, there was a span of 11 bases. The CDR3 loop spans 11 amino acids. The germline CDR1 and CDR2 sequences are DFQATT and SNEGSKA (reference sequence). CDR3 bases: TGCAGTGCCAAACAGGGTGATGGCTACACCTTC. Amino acids: CSAKQGDGYTF.

V is TRBV7-9 and J is TRBJ1-6; TRBD1 matches 9 bases. V lost 5 bases and J lost 5; bases outside the gene matches: 7. The CDR3 contains 16 residues. Germline CDR1 and CDR2: SEHNR and FQNEAQ (reference sequence). The CDR3 nucleotides read TGTGCCAGCAGCCCTACAGGGGGCAGCAATAATTCACCCCTCCACTTT. As protein: CASSPTGGSNNSPLHF. The full variable domain, in which reference TRBV7-9 and TRBJ1-6 provide the parts outside the CDR3, is DTGVSQNPRHKITKRGQNVTFRCDPISEHNRLYWYRQTLGQGPEFLTYFQNEAQLEKSRLLSDRFSAERPKGSFSTLEIQRTEQGDSAMYLCASSPTGGSNNSPLHFGNGTRLTVT.

This sequence joins TRBV5-4 and TRBJ1-2; 8 bases are a match to TRBD1. Trimming removed 0 bases from V and 8 bases from J; junction bases left unmatched: 3. CDR1 is SGHNT and CDR2 is YYREEE in the germline V gene (reference sequence). This CDR3 spans 13 amino acids. The CDR3 DNA reads as TGTGCCAGCAGCTTGGGACAGGGGAGGGGCTACACCTTC. Amino acid sequence: CASSLGQGRGYTF.